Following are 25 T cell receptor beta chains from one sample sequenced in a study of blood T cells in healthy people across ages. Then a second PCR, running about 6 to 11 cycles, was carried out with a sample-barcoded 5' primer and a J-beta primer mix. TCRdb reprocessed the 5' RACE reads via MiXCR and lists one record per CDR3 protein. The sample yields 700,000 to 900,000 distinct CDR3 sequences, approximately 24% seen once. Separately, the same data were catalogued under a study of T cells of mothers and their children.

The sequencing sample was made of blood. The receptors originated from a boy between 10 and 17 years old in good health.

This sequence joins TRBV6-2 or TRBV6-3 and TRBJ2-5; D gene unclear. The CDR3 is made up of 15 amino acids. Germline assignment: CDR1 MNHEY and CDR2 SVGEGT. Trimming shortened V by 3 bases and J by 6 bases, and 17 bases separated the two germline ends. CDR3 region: CASSYGRTPTQTQYF. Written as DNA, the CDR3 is TGTGCCAGCAGTTATGGTCGAACTCCCACCCAGACCCAGTACTTC.

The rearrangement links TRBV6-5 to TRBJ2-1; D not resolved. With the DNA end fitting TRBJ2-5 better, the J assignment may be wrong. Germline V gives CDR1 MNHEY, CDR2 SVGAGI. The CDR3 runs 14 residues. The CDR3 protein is CASSYSNNQETQYF. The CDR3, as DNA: TGTGCCAGCAGTTACTCGAACAACCAAGAGACCCAGTACTTC.

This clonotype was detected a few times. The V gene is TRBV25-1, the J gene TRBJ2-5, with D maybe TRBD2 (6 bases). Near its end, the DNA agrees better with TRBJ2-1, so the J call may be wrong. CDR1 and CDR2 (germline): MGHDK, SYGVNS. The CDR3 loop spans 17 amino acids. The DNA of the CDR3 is TGTGCCAGCAGTGGGGGGGTCGGAGAGGGCAGTTACAATGAGCAGTTCTTC. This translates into CASSGGVGEGSYNEQFF.

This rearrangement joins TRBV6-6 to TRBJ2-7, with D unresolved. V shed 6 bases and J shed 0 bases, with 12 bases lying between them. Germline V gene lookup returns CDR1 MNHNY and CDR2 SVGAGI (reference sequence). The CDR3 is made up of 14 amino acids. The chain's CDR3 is CASSGRVSSYEQYF. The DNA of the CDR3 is TGTGCCAGCAGCGGACGGGTAAGCTCCTACGAGCAGTACTTC.

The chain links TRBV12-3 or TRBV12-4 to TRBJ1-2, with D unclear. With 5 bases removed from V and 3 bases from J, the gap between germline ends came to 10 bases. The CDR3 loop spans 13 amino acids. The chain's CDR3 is CASSPSGHYGYTF. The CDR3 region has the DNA TGTGCCAGCAGTCCCTCGGGCCACTATGGCTACACCTTC.

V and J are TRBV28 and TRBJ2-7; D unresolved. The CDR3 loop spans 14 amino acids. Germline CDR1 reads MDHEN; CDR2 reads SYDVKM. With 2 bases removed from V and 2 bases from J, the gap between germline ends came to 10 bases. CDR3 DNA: TGTGCCAGCAGTTTAACTGGGAACACCTACGAGCAGTACTTC. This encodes CASSLTGNTYEQYF.

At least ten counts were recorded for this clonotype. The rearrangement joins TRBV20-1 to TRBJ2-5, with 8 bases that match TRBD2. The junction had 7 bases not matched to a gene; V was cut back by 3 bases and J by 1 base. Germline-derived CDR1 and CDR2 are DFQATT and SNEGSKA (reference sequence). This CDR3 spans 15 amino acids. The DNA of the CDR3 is TGCAGTGCTAGTAGTCGGCGGGGGGCCCAAGAGACCCAGTACTTC. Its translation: CSASSRRGAQETQYF.

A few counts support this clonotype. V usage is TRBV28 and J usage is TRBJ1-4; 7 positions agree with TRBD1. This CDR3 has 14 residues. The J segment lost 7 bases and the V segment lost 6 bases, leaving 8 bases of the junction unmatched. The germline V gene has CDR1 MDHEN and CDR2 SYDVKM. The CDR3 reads CASRPTGVGEKLFF. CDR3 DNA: TGTGCCAGCAGACCTACAGGGGTGGGTGAAAAACTGTTTTTT.

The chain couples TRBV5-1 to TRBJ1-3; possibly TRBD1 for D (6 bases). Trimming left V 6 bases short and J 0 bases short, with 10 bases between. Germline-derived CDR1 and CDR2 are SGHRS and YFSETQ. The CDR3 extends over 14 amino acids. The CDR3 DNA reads TGCGCCAGCACGACAGGAAGCTCTGGAAACACCATATATTTT. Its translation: CASTTGSSGNTIYF. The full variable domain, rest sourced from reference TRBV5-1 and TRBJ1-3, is KAGVTQTPRYLIKTRGQQVTLSCSPISGHRSVSWYQQTPGQGLQFLFEYFSETQRNKGNFPGRFSGRQFSNSRSEMNVSTLELGDSALYLCASTTGSSGNTIYFGEGSWLTVV.

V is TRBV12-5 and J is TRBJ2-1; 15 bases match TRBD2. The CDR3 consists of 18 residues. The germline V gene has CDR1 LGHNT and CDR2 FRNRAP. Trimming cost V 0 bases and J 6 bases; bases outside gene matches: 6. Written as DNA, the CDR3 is TGTGCTAGTGGTTTGGTACCGGGACTAGCGGGGGGACCCAATGAGCAGTTCTTC. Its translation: CASGLVPGLAGGPNEQFF. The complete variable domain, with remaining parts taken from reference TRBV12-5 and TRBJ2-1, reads DARVTQTPRHKVTEMGQEVTMRCQPILGHNTVFWYRQTMMQGLELLAYFRNRAPLDDSGMPKDRFSAEMPDATLATLKIQPSEPRDSAVYFCASGLVPGLAGGPNEQFFGPGTRLTVL.

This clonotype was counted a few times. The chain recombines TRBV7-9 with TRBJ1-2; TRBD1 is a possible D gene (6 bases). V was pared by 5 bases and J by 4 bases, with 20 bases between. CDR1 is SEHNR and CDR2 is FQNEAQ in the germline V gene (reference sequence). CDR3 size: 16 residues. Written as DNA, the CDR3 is TGTGCCAGCAGCCCCATAAGGGGGGGTTTCCCCTATGGCTACACCTTC. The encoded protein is CASSPIRGGFPYGYTF.

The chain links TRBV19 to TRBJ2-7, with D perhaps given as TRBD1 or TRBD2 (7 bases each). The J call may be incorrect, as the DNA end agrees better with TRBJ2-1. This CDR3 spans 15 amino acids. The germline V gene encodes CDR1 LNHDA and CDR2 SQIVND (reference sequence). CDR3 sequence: CASSIQGDYMEEQFF. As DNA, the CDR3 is TGTGCCAGTAGTATCCAGGGGGACTACATGGAGGAGCAGTTCTTC.

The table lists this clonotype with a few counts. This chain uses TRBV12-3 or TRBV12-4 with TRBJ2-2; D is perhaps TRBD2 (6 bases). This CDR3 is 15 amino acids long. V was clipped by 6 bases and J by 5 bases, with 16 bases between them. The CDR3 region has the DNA TGTGCCAGCAGCCTAAGGAGGGCTGGGACCGGGGAGCTGTTTTTT. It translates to CASSLRRAGTGELFF.

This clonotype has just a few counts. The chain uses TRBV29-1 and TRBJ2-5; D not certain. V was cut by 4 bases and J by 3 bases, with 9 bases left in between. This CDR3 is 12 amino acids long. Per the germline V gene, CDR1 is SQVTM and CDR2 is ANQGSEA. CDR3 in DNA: TGCAGCGTTGGAGGCGTTGAAGAGACCCAGTACTTC. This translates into CSVGGVEETQYF.

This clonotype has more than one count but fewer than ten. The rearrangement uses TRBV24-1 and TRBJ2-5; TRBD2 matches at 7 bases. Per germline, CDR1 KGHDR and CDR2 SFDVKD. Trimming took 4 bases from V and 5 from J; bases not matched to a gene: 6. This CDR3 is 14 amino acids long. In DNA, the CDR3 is TGTGCCACCAGTGAGGGAGGGTCCGGGGAGACCCAGTACTTC. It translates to CATSEGGSGETQYF.

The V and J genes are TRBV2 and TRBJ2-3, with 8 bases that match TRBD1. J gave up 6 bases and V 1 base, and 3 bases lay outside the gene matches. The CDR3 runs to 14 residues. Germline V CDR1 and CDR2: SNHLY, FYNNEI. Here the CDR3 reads CASSEGRGPDTQYF. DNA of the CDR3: TGTGCCAGCAGTGAAGGCAGGGGGCCTGATACGCAGTATTTT.

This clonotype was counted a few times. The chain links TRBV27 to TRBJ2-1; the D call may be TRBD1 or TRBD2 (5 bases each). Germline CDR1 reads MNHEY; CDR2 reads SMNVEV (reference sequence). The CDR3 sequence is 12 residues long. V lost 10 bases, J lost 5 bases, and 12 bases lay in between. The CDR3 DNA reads TGTGCCACTAGGGACCTACACAATGAGCAGTTCTTC. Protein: CATRDLHNEQFF.

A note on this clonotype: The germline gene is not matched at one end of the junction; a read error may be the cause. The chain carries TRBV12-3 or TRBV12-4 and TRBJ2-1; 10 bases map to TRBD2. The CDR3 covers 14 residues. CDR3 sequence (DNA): TGTGCCAACAGTTTACCTAGCGGGGGCAATGAGCAGTTCTTC. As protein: CANSLPSGGNEQFF.

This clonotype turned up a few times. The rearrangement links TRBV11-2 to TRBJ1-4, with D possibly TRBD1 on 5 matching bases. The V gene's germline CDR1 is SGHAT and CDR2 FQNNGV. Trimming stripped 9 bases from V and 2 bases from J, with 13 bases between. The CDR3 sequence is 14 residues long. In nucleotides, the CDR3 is TGTGCCAGTAGTCGGGGGAGGACTAATGAAAAACTGTTTTTT. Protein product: CASSRGRTNEKLFF.

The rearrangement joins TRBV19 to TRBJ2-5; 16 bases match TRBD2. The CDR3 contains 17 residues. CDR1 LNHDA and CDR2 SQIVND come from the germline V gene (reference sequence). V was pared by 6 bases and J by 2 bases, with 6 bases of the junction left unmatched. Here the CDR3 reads CASSPGLAGGAQETQYF. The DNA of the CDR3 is TGTGCCAGTAGCCCGGGACTAGCGGGGGGGGCTCAAGAGACCCAGTACTTC.

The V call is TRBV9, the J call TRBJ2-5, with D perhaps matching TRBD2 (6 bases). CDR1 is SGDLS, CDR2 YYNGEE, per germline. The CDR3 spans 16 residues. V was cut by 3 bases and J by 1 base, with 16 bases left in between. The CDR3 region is CASSAELARSQETQYF. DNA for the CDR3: TGTGCCAGCAGCGCCGAACTAGCTCGATCCCAAGAGACCCAGTACTTC. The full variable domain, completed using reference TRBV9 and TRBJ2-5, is DSGVTQTPKHLITATGQRVTLRCSPRSGDLSVYWYQQSLDQGLQFLIQYYNGEERAKGNILERFSAQQFPDLHSELNLSSLELGDSALYFCASSAELARSQETQYFGPGTRLLVL.

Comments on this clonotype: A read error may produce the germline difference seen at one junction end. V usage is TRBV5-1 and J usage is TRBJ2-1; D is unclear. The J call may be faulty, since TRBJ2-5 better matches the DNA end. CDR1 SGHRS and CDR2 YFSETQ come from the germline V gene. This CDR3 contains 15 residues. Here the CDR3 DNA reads TGCGTCAGCAGCTTGGTTGGCCAAGAGTGGGAGACCCAGTACTTC. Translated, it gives CVSSLVGQEWETQYF.

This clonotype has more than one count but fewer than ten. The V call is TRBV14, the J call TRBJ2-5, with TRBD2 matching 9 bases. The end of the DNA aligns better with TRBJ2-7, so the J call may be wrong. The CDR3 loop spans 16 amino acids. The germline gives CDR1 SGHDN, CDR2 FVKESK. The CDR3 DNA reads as TGTGCCAGCAGCCAGTATAGCGGGGGTATGTCCTACGAGCAGTACTTC. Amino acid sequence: CASSQYSGGMSYEQYF.

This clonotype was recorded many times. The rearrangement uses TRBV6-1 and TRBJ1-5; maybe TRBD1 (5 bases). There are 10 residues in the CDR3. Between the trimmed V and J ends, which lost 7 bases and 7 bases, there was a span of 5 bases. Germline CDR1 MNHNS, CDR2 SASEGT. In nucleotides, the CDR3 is TGTGCCAGCAACAGGCAGCCCCAGCATTTT. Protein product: CASNRQPQHF.

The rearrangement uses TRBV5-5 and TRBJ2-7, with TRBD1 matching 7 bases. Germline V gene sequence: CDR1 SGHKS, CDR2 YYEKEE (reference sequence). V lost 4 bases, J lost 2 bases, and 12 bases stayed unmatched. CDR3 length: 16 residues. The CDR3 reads CASSIPGTENPYEQYF. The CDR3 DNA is TGTGCCAGCAGCATCCCCGGGACAGAGAACCCCTACGAGCAGTACTTC.